This T cell receptor beta chain emerged from a study of OX40 agonist ivuxolimab in advanced cancers. Study observations and caveats: At doses 0.1 to 3.0 mg/kg, CD4+ and CD8+ clones expanded.

Repertoires were generated with immunoSEQ multiplex PCR, while TCRdb's copy carries only in-frame clones and drops some. Of some 41,000 clones detected, around 89% appear once; the ten largest clones hold 0.45% to 0.7%. To note about this clone: Its matching antigen is unknown.

Germline CDR1 SGHAT, CDR2 FQNNGV. CDR3 length equals 12 residues. After removal of 3 bases from V and 13 bases from J, the junction contained 5 bases not matched to a gene. The TCR comes from an adult with an advanced solid tumor such as melanoma, head and neck, liver or kidney cancer. The chain uses TRBV11-2 and TRBJ2-1; TRBD1 matches at 8 bases. The sample in question was CD4+ or CD8+ T cells sorted from blood, obtained in a trial of the OX40 agonist ivuxolimab. The CDR3 protein is CASSFPGGVQFF. In DNA, the CDR3 is TGTGCCAGCAGCTTCCCAGGGGGCGTACAGTTCTTC. The complete variable domain, with remaining parts taken from reference TRBV11-2 and TRBJ2-1, reads EAGVAQSPRYKIIEKRQSVAFWCNPISGHATLYWYQQILGQGPKLLIQFQNNGVVDDSQLPKDRFSAERLKGVDSTLKIQPAKLEDSAVYLCASSFPGGVQFFGPGTRLTVL.